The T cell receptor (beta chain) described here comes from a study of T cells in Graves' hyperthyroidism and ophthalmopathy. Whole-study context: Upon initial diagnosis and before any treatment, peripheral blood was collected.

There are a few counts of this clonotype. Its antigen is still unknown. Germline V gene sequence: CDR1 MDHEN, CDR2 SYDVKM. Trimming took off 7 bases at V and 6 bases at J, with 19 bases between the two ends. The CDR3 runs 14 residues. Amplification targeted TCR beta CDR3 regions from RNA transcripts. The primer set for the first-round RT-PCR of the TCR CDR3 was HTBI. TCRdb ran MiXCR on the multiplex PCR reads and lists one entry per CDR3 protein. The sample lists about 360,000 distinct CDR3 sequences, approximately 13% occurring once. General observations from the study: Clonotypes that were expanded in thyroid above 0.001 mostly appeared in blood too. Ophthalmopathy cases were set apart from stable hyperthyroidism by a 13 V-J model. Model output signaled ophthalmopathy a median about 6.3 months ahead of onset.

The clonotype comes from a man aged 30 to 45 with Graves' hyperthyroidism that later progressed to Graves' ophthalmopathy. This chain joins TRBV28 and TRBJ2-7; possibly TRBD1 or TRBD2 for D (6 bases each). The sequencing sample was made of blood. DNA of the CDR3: TGTGCCAGCATGAGGCGGGACACCCTTCGCGAGCAGTACTTC. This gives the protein CASMRRDTLREQYF.